The rows below give T cell receptor delta chains drawn from one sample of a study of Vδ1+ human thymocytes. TCRdb reran clone calling via CATT on the multiplex PCR reads. The table has 54,000 or so delta-chain clones, approximately 16% seen once. Sequencing was carried out using Vdelta1+ gamma-delta thymocytes from the thymus. The receptors stem from a boy under two years old who had congenital heart surgery. CDR3s include the opening cysteine and the closing phenylalanine or tryptophan. A D gene is named only where the DNA matches it firmly. Clone size is not always given. Where it is, it says once, few, many or a class for expanded clones.

D,size,J,V,DNA,CDR3
TRDD3,few,TRDJ1,TRDV1,TGTGCTCTTGGGGAACTAGTTACCTACGGGGGGATAGCCGATAAACTCATCTTT,CALGELVTYGGIADKLIF
TRDD3,-,TRDJ1,TRDV1,TGTGCTCTTGGGATTCCTACTAGGGGGATACAGCAGAACCCACATAAACTCATCTTT,CALGIPTRGIQQNPHKLIF
TRDD3,few,TRDJ1,TRDV1,TGTGCTCTTGGGGGAGACTTTTTCCCATCTCGGTACTGGGGGATAGACTCACCTTACACCGATAAACTCATCTTT,CALGGDFFPSRYWGIDSPYTDKLIF
-,-,TRDJ1,TRDV2,TGTGCCTGTGACCCGTTTTCAGGGGTCGCGTACACCGATAAACTCATCTTT,CACDPFSGVAYTDKLIF
TRDD3,few,TRDJ1,TRDV1,TGTGCTCTTGGGTCGCCTTCCTACTGGGGGATACATGGTAAACTCATCTTT,CALGSPSYWGIHGKLIF
-,-,TRDJ1,TRDV2,TGTGCCTGTGACACGAGAAGTCCGCCCGCGGATTATAAGCTCATCTTT,CACDTRSPPADYKLIF
-,few,TRDJ1,TRDV1,TGTGCTCTTGGGGGTCGGCCTTCCTCGTGGGGATACACCGATAAACTCATCTTT,CALGGRPSSWGYTDKLIF
-,-,TRDJ1,TRDV1,TGTGCTCTTGGGGAAGTAGCCCTTCTACTGGGTACCCATAAACTCATCTTT,CALGEVALLLGTHKLIF
TRDD3,-,TRDJ1,TRDV1,TGTGCTCTTGGGGAATTTATTCCGGCGGGATACGCGGGTTACACCGATAAACTCATCTTT,CALGEFIPAGYAGYTDKLIF
-,few,TRDJ1,TRAV29/DV5,TGTGCAGCCAAAGGAACCTTCCTACAAGGGGATACGGAACTCATCTTT,CAAKGTFLQGDTELIF
TRDD3,-,TRDJ1,TRDV1,TGTGCTCTTGGGAAGGGTTTACCTTACTGGGGGACCCGGGCGAATGCCGATAAACTCATCTTT,CALGKGLPYWGTRANADKLIF
TRDD3,-,TRDJ1,TRDV2,TGTGCCTGTGTCGTACGTCCTGGGGGGACATACCACACCGACAAACTCATCTTT,CACVVRPGGTYHTDKLIF
TRDD2,few,TRDJ1,TRDV1,TGTGCTCTTGGGGAGGCCTTCCTACGTTCAGGGGGACCCACCGATAAACTCATCTTT,CALGEAFLRSGGPTDKLIF
-,few,TRDJ1,TRDV1,TGTGCTCTTGGGGAACTTTCTGGGATTAGAACCGATAAACCCATCTTT,CALGELSGIRTDKPIF
TRDD3,-,TRDJ1,TRDV2,TGTGCCTGTGACAACGTACTGGGGGATACTATGTACACCGATAAACTCATCTTT,CACDNVLGDTMYTDKLIF
TRDD3,-,TRDJ1,TRDV1,TGTGCTCTTGGGGATGCCTTCCTCCCCTATACTGGGGGATATGAGTACACCGATAAACTCATCTTT,CALGDAFLPYTGGYEYTDKLIF
-,few,TRDJ1,TRDV1,TGTGCTCTTGGGGAACTAAACCCGATCGGCCGGGGGGCATTCACCGATAAACTCATCTTT,CALGELNPIGRGAFTDKLIF
-,medium-sized,TRDJ1,TRDV2,TGTGCCGGCCTCCTTACCGATAAACTCATCTTT,CAGLLTDKLIF
TRDD3,-,TRDJ1,TRDV1,TGTGCTCTTGGGGAATCGCGAAGGGGTGTGTACCCTGTGTACTGGGGGGCCCCGTACACCGATAAACTCATCTTT,CALGESRRGVYPVYWGAPYTDKLIF
-,few,TRDJ1,TRDV1,TGTGCTCTTGGGGTTCTTCCTTCCTACGGGGGTACTGGGGGATACACCGATAAACTCATCTTT,CALGVLPSYGGTGGYTDKLIF
TRDD3,few,TRDJ1,TRDV1,TGTGCTCTTGGGGAACTAACGAAGTGGGGGATATCCGCCGATAAACTCATCTTT,CALGELTKWGISADKLIF
-,few,TRDJ1,TRDV1,TGTGCTCTTGGGGAGTCTTTCTATACGGACACCGATAAACTCATCTTT,CALGESFYTDTDKLIF
TRDD3,-,TRDJ1,TRDV1,TGTGCTCTTGGGGACCCCCCCTTCCCTTCCCTCCTTACTGGGGGATACTACACCGATAAACTCATCTTT,CALGDPPFPSLLTGGYYTDKLIF
TRDD2,-,TRDJ1,TRDV1,TGTGCTCTTGGGGAATTCCCCTTCCTACTCTGGGGATACACCGATAAACTCATCTTT,CALGEFPFLLWGYTDKLIF
TRDD3,few,TRDJ1,TRDV1,TGTGCTCTTGGGGAACTCAGGATACTGGGGGACGACACCGATAAACTCATCTTT,CALGELRILGDDTDKLIF
-,few,TRDJ1,TRDV1,TGTGCTCTTGGGGAAAAGAGGGGCCCCAATCGGGGGGTACACACCGATAAACTCATCTTT,CALGEKRGPNRGVHTDKLIF
TRDD3,-,TRDJ1,TRDV1,TGTGCTCTTGGGGAACTTAATCCTAGAGAGATCGCGGACTGGGGGAGCCATAAACTCATCTTT,CALGELNPREIADWGSHKLIF
-,-,TRDJ1,TRDV1,TGTGCTCTTGGGACGAGCCTTCCCCCGGTACTGGGATCGTACACCGATAAACTCATCTTT,CALGTSLPPVLGSYTDKLIF
TRDD3,-,TRDJ1,TRDV1,TGTGCTCTTGGGGAACGGCCTTTATCAAACCGATCTTACTGGGGGATCCCCTACACCGATAAACTCATCTTT,CALGERPLSNRSYWGIPYTDKLIF
-,-,TRDJ1,TRDV1,TGTGCTCTTGGGGAAGGCTTCTCCCACACCGATAAACTCATCTTT,CALGEGFSHTDKLIF
-,-,TRDJ2,TRDV1,TGTGCTCTTGGGGAACTAGATACGGTTGGGGGCACCGCTTTGACAGCACAACTCTTCTTT,CALGELDTVGGTALTAQLFF
TRDD3,few,TRDJ1,TRDV1,TGTGCTCTTGGGGAACTTCTTCCCTCTCCACTGGGGGATAGCGGGGGCACCGATAAACTCATCTTT,CALGELLPSPLGDSGGTDKLIF
TRDD3,-,TRDJ1,TRDV1,TGTGCTCTTGGGGAACTAGTTGGCGTTACTGGGGGATCTTCCGATAAACTCATCTTT,CALGELVGVTGGSSDKLIF
TRDD3,-,TRDJ1,TRDV1,TGTGCTCTTGGGGGCCCAGCAAGCTACTGGGGACCGCGGGTACTCATCTTT,CALGGPASYWGPRVLIF
-,-,TRDJ1,TRDV1,TGTGCTCTTGGGGAAGGGAGGGAGCATATAACCGATAAACTCATCTTT,CALGEGREHITDKLIF
-,-,TRDJ1,TRDV1,TGTGCTCTTGGGGAAGTTTTGATACGACACACCGATAAACTCATCTTT,CALGEVLIRHTDKLIF
TRDD3,-,TRDJ1,TRDV1,TGTGCTCTTGGGGGAGTTCCTTTGCCCTACTGGGGGGACACCGATAAACTCATCTTT,CALGGVPLPYWGDTDKLIF
-,few,TRDJ1,TRDV1,TGTGCTCTTGGGAAGTCGGCCTTCCGATTCGGGGGATGCGCGGGGGGACTCATCTTT,CALGKSAFRFGGCAGGLIF
-,few,TRDJ1,TRDV1,TGTGCTCTTGCCGTTACCTACAAAGGGTACACCGATAAACTCATCTTT,CALAVTYKGYTDKLIF
TRDD3,few,TRDJ1,TRDV1,TGTGCTCTTGGGGAACTTACCACTGGGGAACTCATCTTT,CALGELTTGELIF
TRDD3,-,TRDJ1,TRDV1,TGTGCTCTTGGGAAGTTGGAATGGGGGGGTACTGGGGGATACTCGCCCTACACCGATAAACTCATCTTT,CALGKLEWGGTGGYSPYTDKLIF
-,-,TRDJ1,TRDV1,TGTGCTCTTGGGGAACCTCCTTATCCTAAAGATAAACTCATCTTT,CALGEPPYPKDKLIF
TRDD3,few,TRDJ1,TRDV1,TGTGCTCTTGGGGAACTCCTCTTCCTTCGAGGCTTTACTGGGGGATCGTACACCGATAAACTCATCTTT,CALGELLFLRGFTGGSYTDKLIF
-,-,TRDJ1,TRDV1,TGTGCTCTTGGGGACAATGGGGGGGACACCGATAAACTCATCTTT,CALGDNGGDTDKLIF
TRDD2,-,TRDJ1,TRDV1,TGTGCTCTTGGGGGGCACTTCCTACAAGGATGGGGACGGTACACCGATAAACTCATCTTT,CALGGHFLQGWGRYTDKLIF